The clone carrying this T cell receptor (beta chain) was detected many times. The data belong to a study of T-cell reconstitution after alpha-beta-depleted transplantation in children. Germline CDR1 and CDR2: SNHLY and FYNNEI. The V and J ends lost 7 bases and 0 bases respectively, with 22 bases between them. This CDR3 is 17 amino acids long. Unique molecular identifiers were used to barcode this TCRbeta library. TCRdb re-analysed the PCR reads in MiXCR, keeping a single row per CDR3 protein. The sample consists of approximately 240,000 distinct CDR3 sequences, about 9.6% of them appearing once. Here the sequenced sample was PBMCs from the stem cell graft donor, taken from the stem cell graft. The V and J genes are TRBV2 and TRBJ2-7; D is possibly TRBD1 or TRBD2 (5 bases each). This TCR was recovered from a human donor who donated a stem cell graft to a child with SCID. The chain's CDR3 is CASTRGTADRGSYEQYF. Written as DNA, the CDR3 is TGTGCCAGCACTAGAGGGACCGCGGATCGGGGCTCCTACGAGCAGTACTTC.